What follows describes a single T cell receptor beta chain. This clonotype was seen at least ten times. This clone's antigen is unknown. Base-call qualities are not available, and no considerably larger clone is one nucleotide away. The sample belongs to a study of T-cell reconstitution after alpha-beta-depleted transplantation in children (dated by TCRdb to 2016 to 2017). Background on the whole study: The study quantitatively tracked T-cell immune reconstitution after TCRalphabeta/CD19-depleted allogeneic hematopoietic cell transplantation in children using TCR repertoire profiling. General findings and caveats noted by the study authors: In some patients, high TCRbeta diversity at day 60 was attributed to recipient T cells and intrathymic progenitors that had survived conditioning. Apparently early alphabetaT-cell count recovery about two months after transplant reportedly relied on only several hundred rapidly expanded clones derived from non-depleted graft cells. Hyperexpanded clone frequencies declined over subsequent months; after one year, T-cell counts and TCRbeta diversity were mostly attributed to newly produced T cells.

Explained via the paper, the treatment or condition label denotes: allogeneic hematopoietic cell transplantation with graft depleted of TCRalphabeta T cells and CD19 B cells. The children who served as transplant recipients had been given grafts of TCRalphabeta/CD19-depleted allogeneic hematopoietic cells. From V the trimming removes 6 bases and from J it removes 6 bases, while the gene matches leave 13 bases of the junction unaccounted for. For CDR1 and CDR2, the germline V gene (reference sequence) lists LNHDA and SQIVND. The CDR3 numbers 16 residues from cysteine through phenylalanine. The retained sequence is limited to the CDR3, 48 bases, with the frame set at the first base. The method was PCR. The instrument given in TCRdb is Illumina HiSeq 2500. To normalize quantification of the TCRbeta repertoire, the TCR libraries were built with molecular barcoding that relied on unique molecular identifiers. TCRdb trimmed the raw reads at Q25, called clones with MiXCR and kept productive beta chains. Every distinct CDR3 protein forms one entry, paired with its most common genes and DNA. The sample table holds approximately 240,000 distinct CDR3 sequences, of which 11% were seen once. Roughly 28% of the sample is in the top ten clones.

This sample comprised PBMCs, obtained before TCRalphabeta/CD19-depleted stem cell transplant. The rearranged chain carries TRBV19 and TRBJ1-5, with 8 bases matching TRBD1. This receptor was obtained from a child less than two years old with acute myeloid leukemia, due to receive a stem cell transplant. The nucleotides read TGTGCCAGTAGGGACAGGGAAATTCGGAGGAGTCAGCCCCAGCATTTT. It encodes CASRDREIRRSQPQHF.